Below are 12 T cell receptor beta chains sequenced from a single sample in a study of cytomegalovirus exposure and HLA in healthy donors. Use of 60 Vbeta and 13 Jbeta primers characterized the PCR. Only in-frame clones appear in the TCRdb table, and some are missing; sequencing was by immunoSEQ multiplex PCR. Of around 190,000 clones listed, approximately 82% are singletons. The sample consisted of PBMCs. These receptors were collected from a girl aged 2 to 9 in good health and CMV-seropositive.

The chain employs TRBV28 and TRBJ2-7; 10 bases match TRBD2. With 3 bases clipped from V and 5 bases from J, the junction kept 4 bases outside the gene matches. This CDR3 is built from 14 residues. Germline CDR1 MDHEN, CDR2 SYDVKM. This chain's CDR3 is CASSFLAGGHEQYF. CDR3 DNA: TGTGCCAGCAGTTTCTTAGCGGGAGGCCACGAGCAGTACTTC.

This clone came up a few times. The genes are TRBV7-8 and TRBJ1-1; tentatively, D is TRBD1 (5 bases). V lost 2 bases and J 1 base, leaving 5 bases between the germline ends. This CDR3 comprises 13 residues. Germline CDR1 SGHVS, CDR2 FQNEAQ. This CDR3 is CASSLTGNTEAFF. The CDR3 DNA is TGTGCCAGCAGCTTAACAGGGAACACTGAAGCTTTCTTT.

This clone was recorded only once. J is TRBJ1-2 and V is TRBV28; perhaps TRBD1 as D (6 bases). The germline CDR1 and CDR2 sequences are MDHEN and SYDVKM. The CDR3 is 14 residues long. V was trimmed by 6 bases and J by 1 base, leaving 12 bases between them. The CDR3 nucleotides read TGTGCCAGCAGACCACCGGACAGTAACTATGGCTACACCTTC. Translated: CASRPPDSNYGYTF.

The table lists this clone with a few counts. The chain has TRBV5-4 and TRBJ1-2, with 7 bases identical to TRBD1. Germline assignment: CDR1 SGHNT and CDR2 YYREEE (reference sequence). The CDR3 has 13 residues. V was pared by 4 bases and J by 8 bases, with 8 bases of the junction left unmatched. The DNA for the CDR3 is TGTGCCAGCAGCAAGAAGGGGGCGCGGGGCTACACCTTC. Its protein product is CASSKKGARGYTF.

The CDR3 nucleotides read TGTGCCAGCAGTCCGGGACAGGGGGGTGAGCAGTACTTC. Protein product: CASSPGQGGEQYF. This chain links TRBV6-4 with TRBJ2-7; 11 nucleotides align to TRBD1. V lost 5 bases and J lost 7; bases outside the gene matches: 4. Germline CDR1 MRHNA, CDR2 SNTAGT. The CDR3 is made up of 13 amino acids.

V and J are TRBV18 and TRBJ1-5, with D unclear. Trimming took off 2 bases at V and 7 bases at J, with 9 bases between the two ends. Germline CDR1 KGHSH, CDR2 LQKENI. This CDR3 contains 13 residues. The chain's CDR3 is CASSPEVRQPQHF. As DNA, the CDR3 is TGTGCCAGCTCACCAGAGGTGAGGCAGCCCCAGCATTTT. Using reference TRBV18 and TRBJ1-5 for the parts outside the CDR3, the full variable domain is NAGVMQNPRHLVRRRGQEARLRCSPMKGHSHVYWYRQLPEEGLKFMVYLQKENIIDESGMPKERFSAEFPKEGPSILRIQQVVRGDSAAYFCASSPEVRQPQHFGDGTRLSIL.

The chain couples TRBV6-1 to TRBJ1-2, with D perhaps TRBD1 (5 bases). Trimming removed 3 bases from V and 2 bases from J, with 13 bases in between. The length of the CDR3 is 15 residues. CDR1 and CDR2 from the germline V gene are MNHNS and SASEGT. This CDR3 is CASSDIISGNYGYTF. CDR3 DNA sequence: TGTGCCAGCAGTGATATAATCTCAGGGAACTATGGCTACACCTTC.

The chain links TRBV6-6 to TRBJ2-7, with a possible D match to TRBD1 (5 bases). CDR1 MNHNY and CDR2 SVGAGI come from the germline V gene (reference sequence). Trimming shortened V by 6 bases and J by 2 bases, and 8 bases separated the two germline ends. The CDR3 spans 12 residues. The CDR3 DNA reads as TGTGCCAGCAGCGACAGAGCCTACGAGCAGTACTTC. Amino acids: CASSDRAYEQYF.

This clone was detected only once. The chain is built from TRBV29-1 and TRBJ2-7, with D unclear. Trimming cost V 4 bases and J 0 bases, with 10 bases left between them. Germline V gene sequence: CDR1 SQVTM, CDR2 ANQGSEA. The CDR3 loop spans 13 amino acids. DNA for the CDR3: TGCAGCGTTGTGTCTGTAGCCTCCTACGAGCAGTACTTC. This encodes CSVVSVASYEQYF.

This chain joins TRBV15 and TRBJ1-5, with D tentatively TRBD1 (5 bases). The CDR3 loop spans 15 amino acids. The germline V gene encodes CDR1 LNHNV and CDR2 YYDKDF (reference sequence). V lost 1 base and J 7 bases, leaving 14 bases between the germline ends. The CDR3 spells CATSRGDGGVQPQHF. Written as DNA, the CDR3 is TGTGCCACCAGCAGAGGGGACGGGGGTGTACAGCCCCAGCATTTT.

V gene TRBV4-1 combines with J gene TRBJ2-1; TRBD2 matches at 9 bases. The CDR3 covers 15 residues. Germline assignment: CDR1 MGHRA and CDR2 YSYEKL. The V gene end was trimmed by 5 bases and the J gene end by 7 bases; junction bases not matched to a gene: 9. CDR3 loop: CASSEIAGVGNEQFF. The CDR3 DNA is TGCGCCAGCAGCGAAATAGCGGGAGTAGGGAATGAGCAGTTCTTC.

The chain links TRBV10-2 to TRBJ1-5, with 8 bases identical to TRBD1. V lost 6 bases to trimming and J lost 4 bases; unmatched junction nucleotides: 2. The CDR3 runs 13 residues. Germline V gives CDR1 WSHSY, CDR2 SAAADI. The CDR3 DNA reads as TGCGCCAGCAGAGACAGGGGAAATCAGCCCCAGCATTTT. The encoded protein is CASRDRGNQPQHF.